The 30 T cell receptor beta chains below all came from one sample that was sequenced in a study of cytomegalovirus exposure and HLA in healthy donors. PCR primers comprised 60 Vbeta and 13 Jbeta primers. Generated by immunoSEQ multiplex PCR, the TCRdb table keeps only in-frame clones and is missing some. In the table there are about 230,000 clones, around four fifths of which are singletons. What was sequenced was PBMCs. These TCRs come from a middle-aged woman in good health and CMV-seronegative.

This sequence joins TRBV6-5 and TRBJ2-2, with D unresolved. Per germline, CDR1 MNHEY and CDR2 SVGAGI. CDR3 size: 12 residues. Trimming shortened V by 11 bases and J by 0 bases, and 7 bases separated the two germline ends. This CDR3 is CASRPNTGELFF. The CDR3 region has the DNA TGTGCCTCGCGGCCGAACACCGGGGAGCTGTTTTTT.

The sample holds one count of this clone. The CDR3 DNA reads TGTGCCAGTAGTATAGGGCAGGGAGGCTATTGGGAGACCCAGTACTTC. Translation: CASSIGQGGYWETQYF. This sequence joins TRBV19 and TRBJ2-5; the D gene is possibly TRBD2 (6 bases). Germline V gene lookup returns CDR1 LNHDA and CDR2 SQIVND (reference sequence). V was pared by 1 base and J by 5 bases, with 17 bases between. This CDR3 is built from 16 residues.

This clone was recorded only once. The chain links TRBV18 to TRBJ2-1; 11 nucleotides align to TRBD2. Germline V gene lookup returns CDR1 KGHSH and CDR2 LQKENI. The CDR3 covers 15 residues. J was trimmed by 6 bases and V by 1 base; bases with no gene match: 2. This chain's CDR3 is CASSPLGLAGNEQFF. Here the CDR3 DNA reads TGTGCCAGCTCACCACTAGGACTAGCGGGCAATGAGCAGTTCTTC.

The chain links TRBV7-8 to TRBJ2-5; 9 positions match TRBD1. The end of the DNA is better explained by TRBJ2-7, so the J call may be wrong. This CDR3 comprises 14 residues. Germline CDR1 SGHVS, CDR2 FQNEAQ. CDR3 residues: CASSLLGQGGEQYF. Here the CDR3 DNA reads TGTGCCAGCAGCTTATTGGGACAGGGCGGCGAGCAGTACTTC.

The chain combines TRBV5-8 with TRBJ2-3; 7 nucleotides agree with TRBD1. CDR1 is SGHTS and CDR2 is YDEGEE in the germline V gene. Germline trimming cut 2 bases from V and 4 bases from J; bases unmatched to any gene: 7. The CDR3 consists of 15 residues. The DNA for the CDR3 is TGTGCCAGCAGCTTTTTACACAGGGGAGCAGATACGCAGTATTTT. It yields the protein CASSFLHRGADTQYF.

Concerning this clone itself: This sample also contains other DNA sequences that code for the same CDR3. V usage is TRBV5-1 and J usage is TRBJ1-2; 7 positions match TRBD1. The V gene's germline CDR1 is SGHRS and CDR2 YFSETQ. V shed 4 bases, J shed 4 bases, and the junction held 7 bases outside the gene matches. There are 14 residues in the CDR3. The CDR3 region has the DNA TGCGCCAGCAGCCCCGGGACAGCAGTCTATGGCTACACCTTC. Residues: CASSPGTAVYGYTF. The full variable domain, its missing parts supplied by reference TRBV5-1 and TRBJ1-2, is KAGVTQTPRYLIKTRGQQVTLSCSPISGHRSVSWYQQTPGQGLQFLFEYFSETQRNKGNFPGRFSGRQFSNSRSEMNVSTLELGDSALYLCASSPGTAVYGYTFGSGTRLTVV.

This chain connects TRBV2 to TRBJ1-4, with no clear D. CDR3 length equals 15 residues. Per the germline V gene, CDR1 is SNHLY and CDR2 is FYNNEI. The V gene lost 3 bases and the J gene lost 7 bases, with 15 bases spanning the gap. The CDR3: CASSDDEPGREKLFF. The CDR3 DNA follows: TGTGCCAGCAGTGATGATGAACCGGGTCGTGAAAAACTGTTTTTT.

CDR3 loop: CASSGTQQGSGEQFF. CDR3 bases: TGTGCCAGCAGTGGAACGCAACAGGGATCTGGTGAGCAGTTCTTC. The chain employs TRBV6-6 and TRBJ2-1, with D possibly matching TRBD1 (6 bases). Germline loops: CDR1 MNHNY, CDR2 SVGAGI (reference sequence). The length of the CDR3 is 15 residues. Trimming removed 5 bases at V and 9 bases at J, with 20 bases between.

This clone appeared a few times. This chain connects TRBV2 to TRBJ1-3, with 9 positions matching TRBD1. Germline loops: CDR1 SNHLY, CDR2 FYNNEI. V trimming: 6 bases; J trimming: 3 bases; junction bases outside the gene matches: 6. There are 15 residues in the CDR3. The CDR3 loop is CASREQGAGGNTIYF. The CDR3 DNA follows: TGTGCCAGCAGGGAACAGGGGGCCGGTGGAAACACCATATATTTT.

V gene TRBV5-4 combines with J gene TRBJ2-2, with 8 bases lining up with TRBD2. Trimming cost V 4 bases and J 3 bases; bases outside gene matches: 8. CDR1 and CDR2 from the germline V gene are SGHNT and YYREEE (reference sequence). The CDR3 is 16 amino acids. CDR3 sequence reads: CASSGAGGADTGELFF. The DNA of the CDR3 is TGTGCCAGCAGCGGCGCCGGGGGGGCGGACACCGGGGAGCTGTTTTTT. Together with reference TRBV5-4 and TRBJ2-2, the CDR3 gives the full variable domain: ETGVTQSPTHLIKTRGQQVTLRCSSQSGHNTVSWYQQALGQGPQFIFQYYREEENGRGNFPPRFSGLQFPNYSSELNVNALELDDSALYLCASSGAGGADTGELFFGEGSRLTVL.

In the case of this clone: The sample holds other DNA sequences that translate to the same CDR3. The chain recombines TRBV9 with TRBJ2-3; 7 nucleotides align to TRBD2. This CDR3 region has 15 residues. Germline CDR1 SGDLS, CDR2 YYNGEE. J lost 0 bases, V lost 0 bases, and 1 base had no gene match. This CDR3 is CASSVVGGSTDTQYF. CDR3 nucleotide sequence: TGTGCCAGCAGCGTAGTGGGGGGGAGCACAGATACGCAGTATTTT.

This clone was seen only a few times. The sample carries other DNA sequences with the same CDR3. V usage is TRBV11-3 and J usage is TRBJ1-6; TRBD1 aligns across 7 bases. The germline V gene encodes CDR1 SGHNT and CDR2 YENEEA. The CDR3 length is 17 residues. Unmatched junction bases numbered 17, after V lost 5 bases and J lost 10 bases. CDR3 amino acids: CASSARPQGVGYSPLHF. The CDR3, as DNA: TGTGCCAGCAGCGCCCGTCCTCAGGGGGTCGGTTACTCACCCCTCCACTTT. The full variable domain, its missing parts supplied by reference TRBV11-3 and TRBJ1-6, is EAGVVQSPRYKIIEKKQPVAFWCNPISGHNTLYWYLQNLGQGPELLIRYENEEAVDDSQLPKDRFSAERLKGVDSTLKIQPAELGDSAVYLCASSARPQGVGYSPLHFGNGTRLTVT.

The V call is TRBV7-7, the J call TRBJ2-2, with D possibly being TRBD2 (6 bases). The CDR3 is made up of 13 amino acids. Germline V lookup: CDR1 SSHAT, CDR2 FNYEAQ (reference sequence). The CDR3 loop is CATGLSITGELFF. In nucleotides, the CDR3 is TGTGCTACGGGACTCAGCATCACCGGGGAGCTGTTTTTT.

This chain links TRBV30 with TRBJ2-7; D uncertain. The CDR3 consists of 13 residues. Germline CDR1 GTSNPN, CDR2 SVGIG (reference sequence). The ends were cut back, 0 bases at V and 0 bases at J, with 6 bases in the middle. CDR3 amino acids: CAWSVTSSYEQYF. DNA of the CDR3: TGTGCCTGGAGTGTTACCAGCTCCTACGAGCAGTACTTC.

Details on this clone: One end of the junction varies from germline; a read error may be responsible. V and J are TRBV5-1 and TRBJ2-7; 11 nucleotides align to TRBD2. Germline CDR1 reads SGHRS; CDR2 reads YFSETQ. The CDR3 length is 17 residues. The CDR3 loop is CAGSLEATSGGFYEQYF. CDR3 sequence (DNA): TGCGCCGGCAGCTTGGAGGCTACTAGCGGGGGTTTCTACGAGCAGTACTTC.

This chain links TRBV30 with TRBJ2-7, with 8 positions matching TRBD1. V trimming: 8 bases; J trimming: 4 bases; junction bases outside the gene matches: 13. This CDR3 is built from 14 residues. Germline CDR1 and CDR2: GTSNPN and SVGIG (reference sequence). CDR3 sequence (DNA): TGTGCCCAGGGGACCGGGACAGGACTGTACGAGCAGTACTTC. It translates to CAQGTGTGLYEQYF.

The rearrangement joins TRBV18 to TRBJ2-7, with D possibly TRBD2 on 5 matching bases. The germline V and J ends were trimmed by 2 bases and 4 bases, with 9 bases remaining between them. The CDR3 consists of 13 residues. CDR1 is KGHSH and CDR2 is LQKENI in the germline V gene. The CDR3 loop reads CASSPVPGYEQYF. CDR3 coding DNA: TGTGCCAGCTCACCAGTGCCGGGGTACGAGCAGTACTTC.

This chain joins TRBV30 and TRBJ2-2; D is possibly TRBD1 (5 bases). The CDR3 contains 15 residues. The ends were cut back, 4 bases at V and 2 bases at J, with 14 bases in the middle. In germline, CDR1 is GTSNPN, CDR2 SVGIG (reference sequence). The CDR3 here is CAWMGRLINTGELFF. The CDR3 DNA is TGTGCCTGGATGGGGCGGCTCATAAACACCGGGGAGCTGTTTTTT.

The V gene is TRBV30, the J gene TRBJ1-1; 8 bases line up with TRBD1. Germline V gene data show CDR1 as GTSNPN and CDR2 as SVGIG (reference sequence). The CDR3 covers 13 residues. J gave up 6 bases and V 1 base, and 4 bases lay outside the gene matches. For the CDR3, the DNA is TGTGCCTGGAGTGGGACAGGGTGGGCTGAAGCTTTCTTT. Residues: CAWSGTGWAEAFF.

This chain uses TRBV19 with TRBJ2-7; possibly TRBD2 for D (5 bases). Between the trimmed V and J ends, which lost 2 bases and 0 bases, there was a span of 8 bases. The CDR3 covers 14 residues. CDR1 is LNHDA, CDR2 SQIVND, per germline (reference sequence). CDR3 sequence: CASSIRGNSYEQYF. Here the CDR3 DNA reads TGTGCCAGTAGTATAAGAGGGAACTCCTACGAGCAGTACTTC.

The chain couples TRBV29-1 to TRBJ1-2, with a possible D match to TRBD1 (5 bases). The CDR3 extends over 12 amino acids. The V and J ends lost 4 bases and 4 bases respectively, with 10 bases between them. CDR1 SQVTM and CDR2 ANQGSEA come from the germline V gene. This CDR3 is CSVGQGPYGYTF. For the CDR3, the DNA is TGCAGCGTTGGGCAGGGCCCCTATGGCTACACCTTC.

The CDR3 DNA sequence: TGTGCCAGCAGCTTTCGTCGGTCCATCACAGATACGCAGTATTTT. Translation gives CASSFRRSITDTQYF. V and J are TRBV5-6 and TRBJ2-3; D unresolved. Germline-derived CDR1 and CDR2 are SGHDT and YYEEEE. Trimming removed 2 bases at V and 2 bases at J, with 12 bases between. The CDR3 consists of 15 residues. Complete variable domain (other parts from reference TRBV5-6 and TRBJ2-3): DAGVTQSPTHLIKTRGQQVTLRCSPKSGHDTVSWYQQALGQGPQFIFQYYEEEERQRGNFPDRFSGHQFPNYSSELNVNALLLGDSALYLCASSFRRSITDTQYFGPGTRLTVL.

The V and J genes are TRBV14 and TRBJ2-1; 10 positions match TRBD2. In germline, CDR1 is SGHDN, CDR2 FVKESK. CDR3 length equals 17 residues. Trimming at V came to 0 bases and at J to 5 bases, leaving 7 bases not matched to a gene. The CDR3 bases are TGTGCCAGCAGCCAAGAGTTAGCGGGGGGTAACCACAATGAGCAGTTCTTC. It translates to CASSQELAGGNHNEQFF.

The chain has TRBV30 and TRBJ1-3, with unresolved D. V lost 2 bases to trimming and J lost 8 bases, with 16 bases between them. CDR1 and CDR2 from the germline V gene are GTSNPN and SVGIG (reference sequence). The CDR3 length is 14 residues. CDR3 DNA: TGTGCCTGGAGTCTCGGATTCAGCGTGGACACCATATATTTT. Its protein is CAWSLGFSVDTIYF.

The chain combines TRBV10-1 with TRBJ1-5; 10 nucleotides agree with TRBD1. The germline CDR1 and CDR2 sequences are WNHNN and SYGVQD (reference sequence). V shed 5 bases and J 0 bases; nucleotides not matched to a gene: 13. The CDR3 contains 19 residues. The CDR3 loop is CASSPPGQGLGLSNQPQHF. DNA for the CDR3: TGCGCCAGCAGTCCCCCGGGACAGGGGTTGGGCCTTAGCAATCAGCCCCAGCATTTT.

This chain links TRBV9 with TRBJ1-1; no clear D. The V gene lost 4 bases and the J gene lost 1 base, with 8 bases spanning the gap. The CDR3 has 13 amino acids. Germline CDR1 reads SGDLS; CDR2 reads YYNGEE. CDR3: CASSHHSNTEAFF. The CDR3 region has the DNA TGTGCCAGCAGCCACCACTCGAACACTGAAGCTTTCTTT. Supplemented by reference TRBV9 and TRBJ1-1, the full variable domain reads DSGVTQTPKHLITATGQRVTLRCSPRSGDLSVYWYQQSLDQGLQFLIQYYNGEERAKGNILERFSAQQFPDLHSELNLSSLELGDSALYFCASSHHSNTEAFFGQGTRLTVV.

This chain joins TRBV29-1 and TRBJ1-2; unclear D gene. There are 12 residues in the CDR3. Germline lookup yields CDR1 SQVTM and CDR2 ANQGSEA. The CDR3 bases are TGCAGTGCAGACTCAGCTAACTATGGCTACACCTTC. This gives the protein CSADSANYGYTF. The full variable domain, with the rest looked up from reference TRBV29-1 and TRBJ1-2, is SAVISQKPSRDICQRGTSLTIQCQVDSQVTMMFWYRQQPGQSLTLIATANQGSEATYESGFVIDKFPISRPNLTFSTLTVSNMSPEDSSIYLCSADSANYGYTFGSGTRLTVV.

This chain joins TRBV5-4 and TRBJ2-7; 7 nucleotides line up with TRBD2. This CDR3 spans 13 amino acids. After removal of 3 bases from V and 3 bases from J, the junction contained 3 bases not matched to a gene. CDR1 is SGHNT, CDR2 YYREEE, per germline (reference sequence). The CDR3 sequence: CASSSRGGYEQYF. CDR3 DNA: TGTGCCAGCAGCTCCCGCGGGGGCTACGAGCAGTACTTC.

The chain combines TRBV10-3 with TRBJ2-7, with a possible D match to TRBD2 (7 bases). With 10 bases removed from V and 2 bases from J, the gap between germline ends came to 12 bases. Germline CDR1 and CDR2: ENHRY and SYGVKD. This CDR3 contains 12 residues. The CDR3 nucleotides are TGTGCCACCGGGGGGCCCACCTACGAGCAGTACTTC. Translation gives CATGGPTYEQYF.

This chain uses TRBV6-1 with TRBJ2-7, with D possibly matching TRBD2 (5 bases). The CDR3 covers 13 residues. Germline lookup yields CDR1 MNHNS and CDR2 SASEGT. The V end lost 6 bases, the J end lost 3 bases, and 12 bases lay between the germline ends. The CDR3 DNA reads as TGTGCCAGCAGACCGGGAAGGAGCTACGAGCAGTACTTC. Translated: CASRPGRSYEQYF.